The subject of this entry is one TCR beta chain. No antigen is known for it. Following RNA extraction, reverse transcription yielded cDNA that acted as the sequencing template. Produced via immunoSEQ multiplex PCR; TCRdb's table is partial and in-frame only. The repertoire holds over 100,000 clones, with about 46% as singletons. Sorting from PBMCs produced CD4+ and CD8+ T cells. The data were obtained in a study of CD8+ T cells in alopecia areata. Study-level background: Treated individuals took tofacitinib by mouth, 5 to 10 mg twice daily. Study-level results: Normal-skin resident alphabeta T cells also appear among scalp sample sequences. Lesional tissue from the scalp (especially in alopecia totalis/universalis) showed higher clonality than normal scalp.

Germline V gives CDR1 LNHDA, CDR2 SQIVND (reference sequence). V dropped 5 bases and J dropped 15; count of bases not matched to a gene: 13. The CDR3 extends over 16 amino acids. The TCR sequence derives from a human donor with alopecia areata. The chain uses TRBV19 and TRBJ2-1; 16 bases fit TRBD2. This sample comprised CD8+ T cells sorted from blood, obtained at week 0. CDR3 loop: CASSLRAGTSGGDWFF. The CDR3 DNA follows: TGTGCCAGTAGTCTCCGCGCCGGGACTAGCGGGGGGGACTGGTTCTTC.